The 5 T cell receptor beta chains in this list originate from one sample, sequenced in a study of cytomegalovirus exposure and HLA in healthy donors. PCR involved 60 Vbeta and 13 Jbeta primers. Libraries were prepared by immunoSEQ multiplex PCR; TCRdb keeps only in-frame clonotypes and omits some of them. Here the sample spans about 240,000 clones, just under 80% being singletons. Sequenced material: PBMCs. These receptors originate from a boy between 10 and 17 years old in good health and CMV-seronegative.

V usage is TRBV11-2 and J usage is TRBJ1-4, with D maybe TRBD1 (5 bases). The germline CDR1 and CDR2 sequences are SGHAT and FQNNGV. CDR3 length: 12 residues. The V and J ends lost 8 bases and 4 bases respectively, with 8 bases between them. The CDR3 DNA follows: TGTGCCAGCGCCAGGGTTAATGAAAAACTGTTTTTT. It specifies CASARVNEKLFF. The complete variable domain, with remaining parts taken from reference TRBV11-2 and TRBJ1-4, reads EAGVAQSPRYKIIEKRQSVAFWCNPISGHATLYWYQQILGQGPKLLIQFQNNGVVDDSQLPKDRFSAERLKGVDSTLKIQPAKLEDSAVYLCASARVNEKLFFGSGTQLSVL.

A word on this clone: In the same sample, other DNA sequences code for this CDR3. V gene TRBV5-1 combines with J gene TRBJ2-3, with D possibly TRBD2 on 6 matching bases. Germline lookup yields CDR1 SGHRS and CDR2 YFSETQ. Deletions cut 0 bases from V and 1 base from J, with 9 bases between. The CDR3 is 15 amino acids. The CDR3 DNA sequence: TGCGCCAGCAGCTTGGCTTCGGGGGGCACAGATACGCAGTATTTT. Its protein product is CASSLASGGTDTQYF.

CDR3 residues: CASSDGTDYEQYF. The CDR3, as DNA: TGTGCCAGCAGTGACGGGACAGACTACGAGCAGTACTTC. The chain recombines TRBV6-4 with TRBJ2-7; 7 bases map to TRBD1. This CDR3 has 13 residues. The V gene's germline CDR1 is MRHNA and CDR2 SNTAGT. With V trimmed by 2 bases and J by 3 bases, 1 base remained unmatched.

The CDR3: CASSTDRGNSPLHF. In DNA form, the CDR3 reads TGTGCCAGCAGTACGGACAGGGGGAATTCACCCCTCCACTTT. V usage is TRBV6-5 and J usage is TRBJ1-6; 10 bases match TRBD1. V lost 5 bases, J lost 7 bases, and 2 bases stayed unmatched. Germline CDR1 and CDR2: MNHEY and SVGAGI. CDR3 length equals 14 residues.

This clone was recorded once. The chain combines TRBV6-1 with TRBJ2-7; no clear D. Germline-derived CDR1 and CDR2 are MNHNS and SASEGT. Trimming stripped 7 bases from V and 3 bases from J, with 13 bases between. CDR3 length: 13 amino acids. The CDR3 loop reads CASTPPLSYEQYF. The CDR3, as DNA: TGTGCCAGCACCCCACCCCTCAGCTACGAGCAGTACTTC.